This entry concerns a single TCR beta chain. As handled by the study authors: Estimation of nucleated cell counts was performed using reference gene primer amplification. Clones were sequenced by immunoSEQ multiplex PCR, and TCRdb holds only the in-frame ones, with some missing. That table is the source of V, J and clone size, and D and trimming were worked out from the DNA. The sample carries roughly 250,000 clones, around four fifths recorded once. Germline V CDR1 and CDR2: LNHDA, SQIVND (reference sequence). V was clipped by 1 base and J by 4 bases; unmatched bases: 9. This CDR3 is built from 17 residues. The data belong to a study of blood T cell repertoires in COVID-19. Study-level information: The United States, Italy and Spain supplied acute and convalescent COVID-19 samples. T cells, B-cell-depleted T cells, or PBMCs provided the cDNA or gDNA that served as material.

Sequenced: peripheral blood. The gene calls are TRBV19 and TRBJ1-5; 8 nucleotides match TRBD1. This TCR was recovered from a middle-aged woman with active or convalescent COVID-19. The CDR3 reads CASSIAPDRGWNQPQHF. DNA for the CDR3: TGTGCCAGTAGTATAGCCCCCGACAGGGGATGGAATCAGCCCCAGCATTTT.